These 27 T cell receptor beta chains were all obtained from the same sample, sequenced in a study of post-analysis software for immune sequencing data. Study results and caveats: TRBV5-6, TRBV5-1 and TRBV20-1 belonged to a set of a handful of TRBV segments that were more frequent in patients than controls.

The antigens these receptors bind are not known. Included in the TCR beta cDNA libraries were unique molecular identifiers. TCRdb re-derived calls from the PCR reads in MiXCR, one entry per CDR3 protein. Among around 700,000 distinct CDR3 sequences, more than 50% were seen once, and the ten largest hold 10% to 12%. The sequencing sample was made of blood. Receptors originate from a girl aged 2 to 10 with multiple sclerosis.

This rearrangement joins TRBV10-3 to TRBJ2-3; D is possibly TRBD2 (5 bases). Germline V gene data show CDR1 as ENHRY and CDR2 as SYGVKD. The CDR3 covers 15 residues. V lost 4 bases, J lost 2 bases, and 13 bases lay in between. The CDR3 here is CAISAETTPTDTQYF. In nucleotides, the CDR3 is TGTGCCATCAGTGCGGAGACTACCCCCACAGATACGCAGTATTTT.

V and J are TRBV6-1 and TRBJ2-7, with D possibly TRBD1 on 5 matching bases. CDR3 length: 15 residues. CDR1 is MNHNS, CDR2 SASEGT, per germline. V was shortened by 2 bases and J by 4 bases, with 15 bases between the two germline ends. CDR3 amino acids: CASSERAGRTYEQYF. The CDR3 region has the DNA TGTGCCAGCAGTGAAAGAGCAGGGCGTACATACGAGCAGTACTTC.

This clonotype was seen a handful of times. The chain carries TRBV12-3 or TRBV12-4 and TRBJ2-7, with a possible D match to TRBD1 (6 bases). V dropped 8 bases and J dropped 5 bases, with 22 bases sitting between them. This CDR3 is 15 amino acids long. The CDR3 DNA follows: TGTGCCAGCGAAGACGGCAGGGGTTTTCCTCACGAGCAGTACTTC. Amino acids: CASEDGRGFPHEQYF.

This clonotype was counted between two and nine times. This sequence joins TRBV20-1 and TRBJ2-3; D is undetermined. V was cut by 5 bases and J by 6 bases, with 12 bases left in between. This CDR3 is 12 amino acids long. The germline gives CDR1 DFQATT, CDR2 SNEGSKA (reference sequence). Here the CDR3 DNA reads TGCAGTGCTGGCCCCAGTGTTGATACGCAGTATTTT. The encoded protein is CSAGPSVDTQYF.

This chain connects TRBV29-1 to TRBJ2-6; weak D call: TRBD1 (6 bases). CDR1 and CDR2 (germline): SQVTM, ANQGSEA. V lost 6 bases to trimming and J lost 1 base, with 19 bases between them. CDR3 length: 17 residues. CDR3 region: CSVAQGSSASGANVLTF. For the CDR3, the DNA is TGCAGCGTAGCCCAGGGGAGCTCGGCGTCTGGGGCCAACGTCCTGACTTTC.

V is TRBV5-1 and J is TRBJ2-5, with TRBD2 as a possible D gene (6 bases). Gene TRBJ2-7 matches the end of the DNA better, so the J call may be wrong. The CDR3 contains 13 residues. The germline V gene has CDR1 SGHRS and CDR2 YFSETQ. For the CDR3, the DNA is TGCGCCAGCAGCTTGGAGACTAGAGGCGAGCAGTACTTC. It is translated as CASSLETRGEQYF.

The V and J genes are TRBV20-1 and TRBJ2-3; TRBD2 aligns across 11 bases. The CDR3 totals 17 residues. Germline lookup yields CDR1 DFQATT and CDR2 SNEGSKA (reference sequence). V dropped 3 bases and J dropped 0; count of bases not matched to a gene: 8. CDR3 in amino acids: CSASPSGGYSSTDTQYF. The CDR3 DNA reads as TGCAGTGCTAGCCCTAGCGGGGGGTATTCTAGCACAGATACGCAGTATTTT.

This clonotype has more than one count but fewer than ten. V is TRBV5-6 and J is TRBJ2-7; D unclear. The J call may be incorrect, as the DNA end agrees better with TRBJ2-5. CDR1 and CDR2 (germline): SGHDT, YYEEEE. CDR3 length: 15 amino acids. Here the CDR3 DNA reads TGTGCCAGCAGCTTGAGGATCCCCCTTGGGGAGACCCAGTACTTC. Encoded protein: CASSLRIPLGETQYF.

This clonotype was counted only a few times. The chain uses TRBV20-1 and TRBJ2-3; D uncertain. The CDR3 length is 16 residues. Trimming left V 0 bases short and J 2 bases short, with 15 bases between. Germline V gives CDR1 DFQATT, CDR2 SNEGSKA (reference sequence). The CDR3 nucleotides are TGCAGTGCTAGAGATTGGCGAGGTGCCCCCACAGATACGCAGTATTTT. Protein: CSARDWRGAPTDTQYF.

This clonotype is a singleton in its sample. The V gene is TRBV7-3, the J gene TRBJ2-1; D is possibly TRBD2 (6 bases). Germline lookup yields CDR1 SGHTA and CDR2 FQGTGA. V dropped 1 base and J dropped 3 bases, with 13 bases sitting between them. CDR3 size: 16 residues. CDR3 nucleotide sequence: TGTGCCAGCAGCTTAAGTTCCGGGAGCTTCTACAATGAGCAGTTCTTC. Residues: CASSLSSGSFYNEQFF.

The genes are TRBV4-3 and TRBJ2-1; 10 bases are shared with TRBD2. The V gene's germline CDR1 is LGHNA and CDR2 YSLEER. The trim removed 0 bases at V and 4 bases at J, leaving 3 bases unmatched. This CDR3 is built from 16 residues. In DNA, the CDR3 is TGCGCCAGCAGCCAAGATATAGCGGGGGGATACAATGAGCAGTTCTTC. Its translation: CASSQDIAGGYNEQFF.

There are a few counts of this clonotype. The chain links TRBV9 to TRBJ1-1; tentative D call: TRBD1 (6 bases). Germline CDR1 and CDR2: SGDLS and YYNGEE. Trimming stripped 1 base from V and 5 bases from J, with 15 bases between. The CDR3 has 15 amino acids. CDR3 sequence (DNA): TGTGCCAGCAGCGTAAGTGTAGGGGGGGGGACTGAAGCTTTCTTT. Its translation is CASSVSVGGGTEAFF.

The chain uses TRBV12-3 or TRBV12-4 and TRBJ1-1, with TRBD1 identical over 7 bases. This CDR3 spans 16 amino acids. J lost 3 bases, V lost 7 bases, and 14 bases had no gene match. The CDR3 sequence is CASTQDRVVEYTEAFF. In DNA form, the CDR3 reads TGTGCCAGCACCCAAGACAGGGTCGTTGAGTACACTGAAGCTTTCTTT.

This CDR3 reads CASGGGAEGTEAFF. The CDR3 DNA is TGCGCCAGCGGAGGGGGCGCGGAAGGAACTGAAGCTTTCTTT. The V gene is TRBV5-1, the J gene TRBJ1-1, with TRBD1 matching over 7 bases. The CDR3 runs 14 residues. Trimming cost V 7 bases and J 5 bases; bases outside gene matches: 11. The germline V gene encodes CDR1 SGHRS and CDR2 YFSETQ.

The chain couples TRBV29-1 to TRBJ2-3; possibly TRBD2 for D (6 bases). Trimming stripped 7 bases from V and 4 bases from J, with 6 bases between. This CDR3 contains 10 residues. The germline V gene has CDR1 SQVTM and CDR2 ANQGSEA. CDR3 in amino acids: CSASADTQYF. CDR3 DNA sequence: TGCAGCGCTAGCGCAGATACGCAGTATTTT.

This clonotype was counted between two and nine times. This CDR3 is CASSESTPGHKTDTQYF. The CDR3 DNA follows: TGCGCCAGCAGTGAGTCGACACCGGGCCATAAGACAGATACGCAGTATTTT. The rearrangement links TRBV10-1 to TRBJ2-3; D remains ambiguous. The CDR3 totals 17 residues. CDR1 WNHNN and CDR2 SYGVQD come from the germline V gene (reference sequence). Trimming took 0 bases from V and 3 from J, leaving 16 bases between them.

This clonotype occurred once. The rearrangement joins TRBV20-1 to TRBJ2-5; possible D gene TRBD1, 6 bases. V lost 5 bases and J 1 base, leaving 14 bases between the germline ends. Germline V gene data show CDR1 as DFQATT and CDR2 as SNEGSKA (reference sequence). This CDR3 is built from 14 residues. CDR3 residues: CSAASGTLQETQYF. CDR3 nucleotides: TGCAGTGCTGCGTCCGGGACACTCCAAGAGACCCAGTACTTC.

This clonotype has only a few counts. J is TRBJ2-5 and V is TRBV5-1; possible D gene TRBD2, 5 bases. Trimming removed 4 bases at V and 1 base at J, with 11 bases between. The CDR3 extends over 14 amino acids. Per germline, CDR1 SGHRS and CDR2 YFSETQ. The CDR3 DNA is TGCGCCAGCAGCCAAGCGGCGGTCCAAGAGACCCAGTACTTC. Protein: CASSQAAVQETQYF.

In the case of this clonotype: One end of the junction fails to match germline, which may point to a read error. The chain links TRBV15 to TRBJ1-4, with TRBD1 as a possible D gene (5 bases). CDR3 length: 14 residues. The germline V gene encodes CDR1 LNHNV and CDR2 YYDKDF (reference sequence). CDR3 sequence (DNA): TGTGTCACCAGCATGGGACCCAGTAATGAAAAACTGTTTTTT. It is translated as CVTSMGPSNEKLFF.

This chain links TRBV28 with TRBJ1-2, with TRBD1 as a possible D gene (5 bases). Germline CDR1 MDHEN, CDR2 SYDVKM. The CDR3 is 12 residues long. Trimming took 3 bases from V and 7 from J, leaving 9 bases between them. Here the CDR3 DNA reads TGTGCCAGCAGTTTCTGGGGGTCTGGCTACACCTTC. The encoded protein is CASSFWGSGYTF.

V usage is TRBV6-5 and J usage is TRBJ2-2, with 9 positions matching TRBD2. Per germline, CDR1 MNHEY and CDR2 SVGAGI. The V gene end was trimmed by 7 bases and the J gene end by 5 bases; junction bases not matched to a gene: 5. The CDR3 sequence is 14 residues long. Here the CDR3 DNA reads TGTGCCAGCAATATAGCGGGGGTGACCGGGGAGCTGTTTTTT. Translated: CASNIAGVTGELFF.

In nucleotides, the CDR3 is TGTGCCAGCAGTCCCCCTGCAGGATCCGGGTCACCCCTCCACTTT. It encodes CASSPPAGSGSPLHF. The gene calls are TRBV12-3 or TRBV12-4 and TRBJ1-6; D remains unclear. Trimming pared 5 bases from V and 10 bases from J, leaving 18 bases between. The CDR3 runs to 15 residues.

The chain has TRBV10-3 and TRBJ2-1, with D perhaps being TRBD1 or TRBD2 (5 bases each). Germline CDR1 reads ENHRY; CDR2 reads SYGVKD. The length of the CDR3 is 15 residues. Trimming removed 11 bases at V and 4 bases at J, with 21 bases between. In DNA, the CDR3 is TGTGCCGCCCGAACCGGGGCAGATTCATACAATGAGCAGTTCTTC. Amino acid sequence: CAARTGADSYNEQFF.

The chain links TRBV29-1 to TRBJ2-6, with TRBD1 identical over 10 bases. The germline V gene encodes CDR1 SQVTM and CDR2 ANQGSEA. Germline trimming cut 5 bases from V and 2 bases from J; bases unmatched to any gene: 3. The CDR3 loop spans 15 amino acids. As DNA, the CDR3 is TGCAGCGTTACGACAGGGGGCGCTGGGGCCAACGTCCTGACTTTC. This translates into CSVTTGGAGANVLTF.

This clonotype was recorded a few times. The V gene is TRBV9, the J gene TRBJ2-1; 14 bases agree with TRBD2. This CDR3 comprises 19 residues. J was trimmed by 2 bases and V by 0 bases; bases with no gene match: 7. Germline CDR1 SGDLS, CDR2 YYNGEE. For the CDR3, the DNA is TGTGCCAGCAGCGTAGCAGGGACTAGCGGGAGATTCACCTACAATGAGCAGTTCTTC. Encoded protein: CASSVAGTSGRFTYNEQFF.

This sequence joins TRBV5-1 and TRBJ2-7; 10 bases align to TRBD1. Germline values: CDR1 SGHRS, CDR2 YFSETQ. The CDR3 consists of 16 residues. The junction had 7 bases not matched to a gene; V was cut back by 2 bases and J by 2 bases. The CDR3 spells CASSFHWDRGPYEQYF. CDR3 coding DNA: TGCGCCAGCAGCTTTCACTGGGACAGGGGTCCCTACGAGCAGTACTTC.

The CDR3 here is CASSYRTGPTFHGYTF. CDR3 nucleotide sequence: TGTGCCAGCAGTTATCGAACAGGGCCGACCTTTCATGGCTACACCTTC. V and J are TRBV6-5 and TRBJ1-2; D might be TRBD1 (6 bases). Trimming cost V 3 bases and J 6 bases, with 20 bases left between them. CDR3 length: 16 residues. CDR1 is MNHEY and CDR2 is SVGAGI in the germline V gene.